This TCR beta chain originates from a study of blood T cell repertoires in COVID-19. Some clones are missing from TCRdb's copy, which holds only in-frame ones; the method was immunoSEQ multiplex PCR. Among about 78,000 clones listed, around 88% were seen once. The CDR3 extends over 19 amino acids. The V gene end was trimmed by 2 bases and the J gene end by 0 bases; junction bases not matched to a gene: 9. Germline lookup yields CDR1 LNHDA and CDR2 SQIVND (reference sequence). This TCR derives from an elderly woman with active or convalescent COVID-19. This chain links TRBV19 with TRBJ2-6; 8 bases match TRBD2. Sequencing input: peripheral blood. The DNA of the CDR3 is TGTGCCAGTAGTATAAGTGCCGGGGGGGGCGCCTCTGGGGCCAACGTCCTGACTTTC. Protein: CASSISAGGGASGANVLTF.